The clone carrying this T cell receptor beta chain was observed a handful of times. CDR1 and CDR2 from the germline V gene are LGHNT and FRNRAP. The CDR3 spans 13 residues. The V gene lost 4 bases and the J gene lost 1 base, with 8 bases spanning the gap. The data are from a study of T-cell reconstitution after alpha-beta-depleted transplantation in children. TCRbeta library construction was performed incorporating unique molecular identifiers. TCRdb redid the calling of the PCR reads with MiXCR, one entry per CDR3 protein. The repertoire holds about 540,000 distinct CDR3 sequences, with about 16% as singletons.

Sample: PBMCs from the stem cell graft donor, taken from the stem cell graft. The genes are TRBV12-5 and TRBJ2-7; perhaps TRBD1 as D (6 bases). The clonotype comes from a human donor who donated a stem cell graft to a child with acute lymphoblastic leukemia. The CDR3, as DNA: TGTGCTAGTGGTTCAGGGGTTTCCTACGAGCAGTACTTC. It translates to CASGSGVSYEQYF.